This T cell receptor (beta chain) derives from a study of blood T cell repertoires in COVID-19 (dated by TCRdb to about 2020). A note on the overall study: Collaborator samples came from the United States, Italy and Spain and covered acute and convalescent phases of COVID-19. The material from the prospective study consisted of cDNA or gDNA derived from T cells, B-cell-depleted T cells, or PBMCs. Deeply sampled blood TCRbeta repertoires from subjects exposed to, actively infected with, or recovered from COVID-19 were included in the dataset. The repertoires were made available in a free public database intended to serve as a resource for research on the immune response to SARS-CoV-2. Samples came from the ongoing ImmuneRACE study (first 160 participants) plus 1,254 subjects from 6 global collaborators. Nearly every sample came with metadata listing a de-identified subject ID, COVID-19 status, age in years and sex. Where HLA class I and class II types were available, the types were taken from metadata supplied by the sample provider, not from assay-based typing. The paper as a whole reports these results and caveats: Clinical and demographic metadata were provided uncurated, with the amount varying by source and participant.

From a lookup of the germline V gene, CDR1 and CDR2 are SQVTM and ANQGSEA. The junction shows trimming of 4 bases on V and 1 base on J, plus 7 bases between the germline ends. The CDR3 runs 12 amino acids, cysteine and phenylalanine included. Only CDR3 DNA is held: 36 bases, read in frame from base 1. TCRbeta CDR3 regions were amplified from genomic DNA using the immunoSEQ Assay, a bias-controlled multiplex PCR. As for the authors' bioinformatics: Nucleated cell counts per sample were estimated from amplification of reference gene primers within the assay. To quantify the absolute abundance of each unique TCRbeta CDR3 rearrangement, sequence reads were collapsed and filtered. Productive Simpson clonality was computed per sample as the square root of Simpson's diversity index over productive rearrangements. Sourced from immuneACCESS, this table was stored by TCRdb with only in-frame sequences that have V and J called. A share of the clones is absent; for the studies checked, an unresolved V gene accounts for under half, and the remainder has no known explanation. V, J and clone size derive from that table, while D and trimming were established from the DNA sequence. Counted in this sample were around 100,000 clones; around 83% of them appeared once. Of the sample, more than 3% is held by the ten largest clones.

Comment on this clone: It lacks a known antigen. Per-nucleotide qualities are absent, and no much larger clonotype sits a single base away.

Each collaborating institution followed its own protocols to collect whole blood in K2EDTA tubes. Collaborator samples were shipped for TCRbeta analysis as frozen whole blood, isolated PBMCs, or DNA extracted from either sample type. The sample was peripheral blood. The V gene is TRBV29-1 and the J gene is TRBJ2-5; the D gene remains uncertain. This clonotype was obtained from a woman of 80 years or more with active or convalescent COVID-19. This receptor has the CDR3 CSVGPSQETQYF. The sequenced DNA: TGCAGCGTTGGGCCGTCCCAAGAGACCCAGTACTTC. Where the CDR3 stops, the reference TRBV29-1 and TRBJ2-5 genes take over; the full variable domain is SAVISQKPSRDICQRGTSLTIQCQVDSQVTMMFWYRQQPGQSLTLIATANQGSEATYESGFVIDKFPISRPNLTFSTLTVSNMSPEDSSIYLCSVGPSQETQYFGPGTRLLVL.